These 17 T cell receptor beta chains were sequenced from one sample in a study of shared clonotypes between healthy human individuals. Data came from immunoSEQ multiplex PCR; TCRdb stores just in-frame clones and leaves some out. The table has 2 million or so clones, roughly 96% seen once. Specimen: naive CD4+ T cells sorted from blood. As for subset: CD45RA+ positively selected. All receptors derive from a man younger than 35 in good health.

The chain has TRBV7-2 and TRBJ2-1, with 8 bases that match TRBD1. The CDR3 is made up of 15 amino acids. V dropped 5 bases and J dropped 6; count of bases not matched to a gene: 9. Germline V gene data show CDR1 as SGHTA and CDR2 as FQGNSA. This CDR3 reads CASSRTGQGRNEQFF. The CDR3 nucleotides read TGTGCCAGCAGCCGAACCGGACAGGGACGCAATGAGCAGTTCTTC. The full variable domain, in which reference TRBV7-2 and TRBJ2-1 provide the parts outside the CDR3, is GAGVSQSPSNKVTEKGKDVELRCDPISGHTALYWYRQSLGQGLEFLIYFQGNSAPDKSGLPSDRFSAERTGGSVSTLTIQRTQQEDSAVYLCASSRTGQGRNEQFFGPGTRLTVL.

The J gene is TRBJ2-3, the V gene TRBV5-1; TRBD2 agrees at 8 bases. Germline V gene sequence: CDR1 SGHRS, CDR2 YFSETQ. The trim removed 4 bases at V and 0 bases at J, leaving 4 bases unmatched. The CDR3 covers 15 residues. CDR3 loop: CASSVRTSSTDTQYF. The CDR3 DNA follows: TGCGCCAGCAGCGTCCGGACTAGCAGCACAGATACGCAGTATTTT.

This chain joins TRBV2 and TRBJ2-1; 9 bases map to TRBD2. Trimming took 6 bases from V and 4 from J; bases not matched to a gene: 7. There are 15 residues in the CDR3. Germline V gene lookup returns CDR1 SNHLY and CDR2 FYNNEI. Here the CDR3 reads CASRGLAPKYNEQFF. For the CDR3, the DNA is TGTGCCAGCAGGGGACTAGCCCCAAAATACAATGAGCAGTTCTTC.

The chain couples TRBV27 to TRBJ1-4, with D possibly matching TRBD1 (5 bases). Germline lookup yields CDR1 MNHEY and CDR2 SMNVEV (reference sequence). V dropped 5 bases and J dropped 3 bases, with 19 bases sitting between them. This CDR3 is 17 amino acids long. DNA of the CDR3: TGTGCCAGCAGTCGTACTCGAGGGGCGCTTTCTAATGAAAAACTGTTTTTT. Its protein is CASSRTRGALSNEKLFF.

The rearrangement links TRBV6-1 to TRBJ2-1, with 8 bases fitting TRBD2. V lost 2 bases to trimming and J lost 4 bases; unmatched junction nucleotides: 7. The CDR3 sequence is 16 residues long. Per the germline V gene, CDR1 is MNHNS and CDR2 is SASEGT. The CDR3 loop reads CASSERPGGMYNEQFF. Written as DNA, the CDR3 is TGTGCCAGCAGTGAACGACCGGGGGGGATGTACAATGAGCAGTTCTTC.

This chain connects TRBV15 to TRBJ2-5; tentatively, D is TRBD1 (5 bases). Germline CDR1 reads LNHNV; CDR2 reads YYDKDF (reference sequence). This CDR3 has 15 residues. V was clipped by 2 bases and J by 5 bases, with 15 bases between them. CDR3 region: CATSRQPDMGETQYF. CDR3 nucleotide sequence: TGTGCCACCAGCAGACAACCGGACATGGGGGAGACCCAGTACTTC.

Concerning this clone: The same CDR3 can be traced to other DNA sequences in this sample. The V call is TRBV18, the J call TRBJ1-3; D possibly corresponds to TRBD1 (5 bases). V lost 3 bases, J lost 0 bases, and 9 bases lay in between. The germline gives CDR1 KGHSH, CDR2 LQKENI. The length of the CDR3 is 15 residues. The CDR3 DNA follows: TGTGCCAGCTCACCCGGGACGGACTCTGGAAACACCATATATTTT. It translates to CASSPGTDSGNTIYF.

The chain employs TRBV2 and TRBJ1-4; D uncertain. V was shortened by 5 bases and J by 5 bases, with 9 bases between the two germline ends. This CDR3 has 13 amino acids. In germline, CDR1 is SNHLY, CDR2 FYNNEI. CDR3 in amino acids: CASSWAKNEKLFF. In DNA form, the CDR3 reads TGTGCCAGCAGTTGGGCCAAGAATGAAAAACTGTTTTTT.

The chain links TRBV5-4 to TRBJ1-2; 10 bases line up with TRBD1. The germline CDR1 and CDR2 sequences are SGHNT and YYREEE (reference sequence). The CDR3 runs 15 residues. V dropped 4 bases and J dropped 4; count of bases not matched to a gene: 7. The CDR3 DNA reads as TGTGCCAGCAGCCGGGACAGGGGAACCCTCTATGGCTACACCTTC. It yields the protein CASSRDRGTLYGYTF.

The chain recombines TRBV11-3 with TRBJ2-7, with 8 nucleotides matching TRBD1. This CDR3 contains 13 residues. V lost 5 bases, J lost 2 bases, and 2 bases stayed unmatched. Germline-derived CDR1 and CDR2 are SGHNT and YENEEA. The CDR3 protein is CASSEGQAYEQYF. Here the CDR3 DNA reads TGTGCCAGCAGCGAGGGACAGGCCTACGAGCAGTACTTC.

This clone appeared many times. The chain joins TRBV30 to TRBJ1-4; D not resolved. Deletions cut 1 base from V and 4 bases from J, with 13 bases between. CDR3 length: 15 residues. Germline loops: CDR1 GTSNPN, CDR2 SVGIG (reference sequence). The CDR3 reads CAWSGRRFRNEKLFF. CDR3 coding DNA: TGTGCCTGGAGTGGCAGGCGCTTCCGTAATGAAAAACTGTTTTTT.

The V gene is TRBV7-9, the J gene TRBJ2-5; D is uncertain. Germline V gene data show CDR1 as SEHNR and CDR2 as FQNEAQ (reference sequence). Trimming removed 0 bases at V and 2 bases at J, with 7 bases between. This CDR3 contains 14 residues. The CDR3 spells CASSLAVRQETQYF. CDR3 DNA: TGTGCCAGCAGCTTAGCGGTCAGGCAAGAGACCCAGTACTTC. Looking up the rest from reference TRBV7-9 and TRBJ2-5 gives the full variable domain: DTGVSQNPRHKITKRGQNVTFRCDPISEHNRLYWYRQTLGQGPEFLTYFQNEAQLEKSRLLSDRFSAERPKGSFSTLEIQRTEQGDSAMYLCASSLAVRQETQYFGPGTRLLVL.

The V and J genes are TRBV7-9 and TRBJ2-7, with D hard to call. Trimming took off 8 bases at V and 6 bases at J, with 20 bases between the two ends. CDR1 and CDR2 from the germline V gene are SEHNR and FQNEAQ (reference sequence). CDR3 size: 14 residues. CDR3 coding DNA: TGTGCCAGCGGAAACCACCTAGTTCTTTCCGAGCAGTACTTC. This encodes CASGNHLVLSEQYF.

This clone was detected once. This chain connects TRBV27 to TRBJ2-3, with D possibly being TRBD2 (6 bases). V gave up 6 bases and J gave up 6 bases, with 19 bases separating them. Germline CDR1 is MNHEY and CDR2 is SMNVEV (reference sequence). The CDR3 loop spans 15 amino acids. The CDR3 loop reads CASSPGSGGVDTQYF. For the CDR3, the DNA is TGTGCCAGCAGCCCCGGGTCCGGGGGTGTGGATACGCAGTATTTT.

The chain combines TRBV19 with TRBJ1-6; D unresolved. This CDR3 is built from 15 residues. Germline V CDR1 and CDR2: LNHDA, SQIVND (reference sequence). The V and J ends lost 8 bases and 0 bases respectively, with 11 bases between them. CDR3 sequence (DNA): TGTGCCAGTCTACAGACCTCCTCCTATAATTCACCCCTCCACTTT. It specifies CASLQTSSYNSPLHF.

J is TRBJ1-2 and V is TRBV29-1, with D unresolved. Trimming removed 4 bases at V and 3 bases at J, with 12 bases between. Germline CDR1 is SQVTM and CDR2 is ANQGSEA. The CDR3 has 13 residues. CDR3 loop: CSVGEAPYYGYTF. The CDR3 DNA follows: TGCAGCGTTGGGGAGGCGCCCTACTATGGCTACACCTTC.

The chain couples TRBV2 to TRBJ1-4; unclear D gene. Trimming shortened V by 1 base and J by 8 bases, and 14 bases separated the two germline ends. Germline V lookup: CDR1 SNHLY, CDR2 FYNNEI. This CDR3 spans 15 amino acids. CDR3 DNA sequence: TGTGCCAGCAGTGAAGAACGAGGGATTACCGAAAAACTGTTTTTT. It yields the protein CASSEERGITEKLFF. Using reference TRBV2 and TRBJ1-4 for the parts outside the CDR3, the full variable domain is EPEVTQTPSHQVTQMGQEVILRCVPISNHLYFYWYRQILGQKVEFLVSFYNNEISEKSEIFDDQFSVERPDGSNFTLKIRSTKLEDSAMYFCASSEERGITEKLFFGSGTQLSVL.